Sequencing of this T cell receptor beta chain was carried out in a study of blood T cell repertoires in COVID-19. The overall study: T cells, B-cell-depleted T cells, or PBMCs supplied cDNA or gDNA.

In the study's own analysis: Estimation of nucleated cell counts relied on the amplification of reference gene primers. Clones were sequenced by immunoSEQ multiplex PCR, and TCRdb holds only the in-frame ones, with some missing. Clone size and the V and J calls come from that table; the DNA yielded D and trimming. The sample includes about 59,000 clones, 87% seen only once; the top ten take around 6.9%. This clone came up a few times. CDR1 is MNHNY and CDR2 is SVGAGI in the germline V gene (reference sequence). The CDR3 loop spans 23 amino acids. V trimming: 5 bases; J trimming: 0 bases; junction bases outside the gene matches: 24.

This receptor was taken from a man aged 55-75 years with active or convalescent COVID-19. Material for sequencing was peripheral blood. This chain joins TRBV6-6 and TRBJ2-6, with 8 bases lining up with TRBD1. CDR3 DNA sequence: TGTGCCAGCAGTCGAAGCCGGGCGTGGGGACAGGTCCGAGACCGCTCTGGGGCCAACGTCCTGACTTTC. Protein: CASSRSRAWGQVRDRSGANVLTF.